The 14 T cell receptor beta chains below all came from one sample that was sequenced in a study of T cell responses to AZD1222 COVID-19 vaccine. Some clones are missing from TCRdb's copy, which holds only in-frame ones; the method was immunoSEQ multiplex PCR. This table holds about 70,000 clones, more than 70% found once. The sequences come from peripheral blood, collected 28 days after the second dose of the MenACWY control vaccine. These receptors were obtained from an adult who received the MenACWY meningococcal vaccine as a control.

The rearrangement links TRBV11-2 to TRBJ1-2; 10 bases align to TRBD1. The CDR3 has 14 amino acids. Germline V gene data show CDR1 as SGHAT and CDR2 as FQNNGV. The ends lost 5 bases at V and 7 bases at J; junction bases unmatched: 7. The DNA of the CDR3 is TGTGCCAGCAGCAAACCCGGGACAGGGGCTGGCTACACCTTC. This codes for CASSKPGTGAGYTF.

The gene calls are TRBV9 and TRBJ2-7, with D unresolved. CDR1 is SGDLS and CDR2 is YYNGEE in the germline V gene. The CDR3 has 13 residues. Trimming took 0 bases from V and 6 from J, leaving 10 bases between them. The CDR3 nucleotides read TGTGCCAGCAGCGTAGCTACGACAAGCGAGCAGTACTTC. Protein sequence: CASSVATTSEQYF.

This clone has only one observation. This rearrangement joins TRBV18 to TRBJ1-1; no definite D call. This CDR3 has 12 amino acids. Trimming left V 3 bases short and J 5 bases short, with 7 bases between. Germline lookup yields CDR1 KGHSH and CDR2 LQKENI. CDR3 sequence: CASSPLTTEAFF. As DNA, the CDR3 is TGTGCCAGCTCACCTTTGACGACTGAAGCTTTCTTT.

The rearrangement links TRBV18 to TRBJ1-5, with a tentative D call TRBD1 (5 bases). V was cut by 6 bases and J by 4 bases, with 13 bases left in between. The CDR3 has 14 amino acids. Germline CDR1 and CDR2: KGHSH and LQKENI. CDR3 sequence reads: CASSPTDLNQPQHF. As DNA, the CDR3 is TGTGCCAGCTCCCCGACAGACCTTAATCAGCCCCAGCATTTT.

This clone was counted only a few times. The rearrangement joins TRBV19 to TRBJ2-5; D ambiguous. CDR1 LNHDA and CDR2 SQIVND come from the germline V gene (reference sequence). With 1 base removed from V and 3 bases from J, the gap between germline ends came to 9 bases. CDR3 length: 14 residues. The CDR3 DNA follows: TGTGCCAGTAGTATAGTGAACAGAAAAGAGACCCAGTACTTC. It yields the protein CASSIVNRKETQYF.

The rearrangement joins TRBV3-1 (or the pseudogene TRBV3-2) to TRBJ1-2; TRBD1 aligns across 7 bases. The CDR3 loop spans 15 amino acids. After removal of 4 bases from V and 4 bases from J, the junction contained 9 bases not matched to a gene. Germline V gene lookup returns CDR1 LGHDT and CDR2 YNNKEL (reference sequence). CDR3 DNA sequence: TGTGCCAGCAGCCCGCGGGGACAGCTGTCCTATGGCTACACCTTC. Translated: CASSPRGQLSYGYTF.

This clone was seen once. CDR3 coding DNA: TGTGCCAGCAGTTTTGACAGATATGGCTACACCTTC. It is translated as CASSFDRYGYTF. This sequence joins TRBV28 and TRBJ1-2, with D perhaps matching TRBD1 (5 bases). The V gene lost 3 bases and the J gene lost 5 bases, with 7 bases spanning the gap. The germline V gene encodes CDR1 MDHEN and CDR2 SYDVKM. The CDR3 is 12 amino acids.

V is TRBV5-4 and J is TRBJ1-6; TRBD1 is a possible D gene (5 bases). The CDR3 is 16 amino acids. Germline V CDR1 and CDR2: SGHNT, YYREEE (reference sequence). V was pared by 4 bases and J by 5 bases, with 16 bases between. CDR3 protein: CASSPALGGNNSPLHF. The CDR3 bases are TGTGCCAGCAGCCCCGCCCTTGGGGGGAATAATTCACCCCTCCACTTT.

This clone was detected a few times. The chain uses TRBV28 and TRBJ1-1; D remains ambiguous. CDR3 length equals 14 residues. Trimming shortened V by 7 bases and J by 3 bases, and 15 bases separated the two germline ends. Germline V gives CDR1 MDHEN, CDR2 SYDVKM. The CDR3 nucleotides are TGTGCCAGCATCTGGGGAGGTGGGTACACTGAAGCTTTCTTT. Its translation: CASIWGGGYTEAFF.

The V and J genes are TRBV6-1 and TRBJ2-7, with TRBD1 matching over 12 bases. Germline assignment: CDR1 MNHNS and CDR2 SASEGT. After removal of 3 bases from V and 7 bases from J, the junction contained 4 bases not matched to a gene. This CDR3 contains 14 residues. The CDR3 bases are TGTGCCAGCAGTGACCGGGACAGGGGGCGGGAGCAGTACTTC. This sequence encodes CASSDRDRGREQYF.

The chain combines TRBV7-8 with TRBJ1-2; D might be TRBD1 (6 bases). V lost 7 bases, J lost 8 bases, and 17 bases lay in between. There are 13 residues in the CDR3. Germline values: CDR1 SGHVS, CDR2 FQNEAQ. The CDR3 region is CASTLSGAHGYTF. CDR3 in DNA: TGTGCCAGCACCCTTTCGGGGGCGCACGGCTACACCTTC.

The rearrangement joins TRBV7-9 to TRBJ2-7; 9 nucleotides line up with TRBD1. V trimming: 1 base; J trimming: 4 bases; junction bases outside the gene matches: 5. This CDR3 is built from 15 residues. Per the germline V gene, CDR1 is SEHNR and CDR2 is FQNEAQ (reference sequence). The CDR3 spells CASSLEDRGTYEQYF. CDR3 coding DNA: TGTGCCAGCAGCTTAGAGGACAGGGGCACATACGAGCAGTACTTC.

The chain couples TRBV6-5 to TRBJ1-5; no clear D. Per germline, CDR1 MNHEY and CDR2 SVGAGI. The CDR3 is made up of 13 amino acids. V was clipped by 2 bases and J by 9 bases, with 11 bases between them. The CDR3 is CASSYLALGPQHF. Here the CDR3 DNA reads TGTGCCAGCAGTTACCTCGCCCTGGGGCCCCAGCATTTT.

The rearrangement uses TRBV10-3 and TRBJ2-7; 7 bases align to TRBD1. In germline, CDR1 is ENHRY, CDR2 SYGVKD. V shed 6 bases and J 3 bases; nucleotides not matched to a gene: 5. This CDR3 has 13 amino acids. The CDR3 region has the DNA TGTGCCATCAGATCCGGGACAGACTACGAGCAGTACTTC. Translated, it gives CAIRSGTDYEQYF.